One and the same sample provided the 22 T cell receptor beta chains below, sequenced in a study of cytomegalovirus exposure and HLA in healthy donors. Assay: immunoSEQ multiplex PCR; the TCRdb copy retains only in-frame clones and omits some. The sample contains about 160,000 clones, approximately 96% of which appear only once. The sample was PBMCs. These receptors originate from a woman between 18 and 29 years old in good health and CMV-seronegative.

This sequence joins TRBV6-5 and TRBJ1-1; the match to TRBD1 covers 9 bases. The CDR3 consists of 14 residues. V was clipped by 6 bases and J by 7 bases; unmatched bases: 9. Germline V gives CDR1 MNHEY, CDR2 SVGAGI. In nucleotides, the CDR3 is TGTGCCAGCAGCCGGGACAGGGAAATTTTTGAAGCTTTCTTT. It is translated as CASSRDREIFEAFF.

The chain recombines TRBV7-9 with TRBJ2-3; TRBD2 agrees at 8 bases. Unmatched junction bases numbered 7, after V lost 11 bases and J lost 3 bases. This CDR3 has 13 residues. CDR1 and CDR2 from the germline V gene are SEHNR and FQNEAQ (reference sequence). CDR3 in DNA: TGTGCCGGGGCTCGGGAGGGGACAGATACGCAGTATTTT. Translation: CAGAREGTDTQYF.

The V call is TRBV7-2, the J call TRBJ2-1; TRBD2 matches 10 bases. This CDR3 has 16 amino acids. V lost 1 base, J lost 4 bases, and 4 bases stayed unmatched. From germline, CDR1 is SGHTA and CDR2 FQGNSA. The CDR3 reads CASSLGPSGSYNEQFF. Written as DNA, the CDR3 is TGTGCCAGCAGCTTAGGACCTAGCGGGAGTTACAATGAGCAGTTCTTC.

This chain joins TRBV11-3 and TRBJ2-3; D is unresolved. The CDR3 runs 15 residues. Trimming pared 1 base from V and 1 base from J, leaving 9 bases between. Germline V gives CDR1 SGHNT, CDR2 YENEEA. The DNA for the CDR3 is TGTGCCAGCAGCTTAGCTGGCGGAGGCACAGATACGCAGTATTTT. Translated, it gives CASSLAGGGTDTQYF.

The chain couples TRBV27 to TRBJ2-2, with no clear D. This CDR3 has 13 residues. CDR1 MNHEY and CDR2 SMNVEV come from the germline V gene (reference sequence). Trimming left V 3 bases short and J 4 bases short, with 6 bases between. The CDR3 nucleotides read TGTGCCAGCAGTTTCGGCGGCACCGGGGAGCTGTTTTTT. Amino acid sequence: CASSFGGTGELFF.

V usage is TRBV7-2 and J usage is TRBJ2-1; TRBD2 aligns across 8 bases. The CDR3 length is 18 residues. Germline CDR1 reads SGHTA; CDR2 reads FQGNSA. V shed 4 bases and J 4 bases; nucleotides not matched to a gene: 15. The CDR3 DNA reads as TGTGCCAGCAGCTCAGCCAGGTTAAGTAGCGGGGATTACAATGAGCAGTTCTTC. Its protein product is CASSSARLSSGDYNEQFF.

The chain links TRBV5-6 to TRBJ2-7, with D possibly being TRBD1 (6 bases). CDR1 SGHDT and CDR2 YYEEEE come from the germline V gene. The CDR3 is 15 residues long. V shed 6 bases and J shed 0 bases, with 16 bases lying between them. The CDR3 loop reads CASTIMTGNSYEQYF. CDR3 DNA: TGTGCCAGCACCATCATGACAGGAAACTCCTACGAGCAGTACTTC.

This chain links TRBV29-1 with TRBJ2-2; D possibly corresponds to TRBD1 (5 bases). Germline V lookup: CDR1 SQVTM, CDR2 ANQGSEA. The CDR3 spans 15 residues. V lost 4 bases, J lost 2 bases, and 14 bases lay in between. The DNA for the CDR3 is TGCAGCGTTGTTTCGACAGTGGTTAACACCGGGGAGCTGTTTTTT. Amino acid sequence: CSVVSTVVNTGELFF.

The chain has TRBV19 and TRBJ1-2; D gene ambiguous. V was pared by 3 bases and J by 5 bases, with 16 bases between. The germline V gene has CDR1 LNHDA and CDR2 SQIVND (reference sequence). This CDR3 is built from 15 residues. As DNA, the CDR3 is TGTGCCAGTAGTATGGGCAGCCGCTCTGTTTATGGCTACACCTTC. Protein product: CASSMGSRSVYGYTF.

This chain links TRBV4-3 with TRBJ2-7; TRBD2 agrees at 9 bases. Losses at the gene ends were 4 bases for V and 6 bases for J; bases not matched to a gene: 16. CDR3 size: 17 residues. Germline V gene sequence: CDR1 LGHNA, CDR2 YSLEER. Here the CDR3 reads CASSLHGPLAGKVEQYF. The CDR3 DNA is TGCGCCAGCAGCCTCCATGGTCCTCTAGCGGGGAAGGTCGAGCAGTACTTC.

The genes are TRBV18 and TRBJ2-2, with a tentative D call TRBD2 (6 bases). The germline V and J ends were trimmed by 0 bases and 5 bases, with 7 bases remaining between them. This CDR3 region has 14 residues. Germline V gene sequence: CDR1 KGHSH, CDR2 LQKENI. The CDR3 here is CASSPPGRTGELFF. The CDR3 DNA reads TGTGCCAGCTCACCACCAGGGAGGACCGGGGAGCTGTTTTTT. Together with reference TRBV18 and TRBJ2-2, the CDR3 gives the full variable domain: NAGVMQNPRHLVRRRGQEARLRCSPMKGHSHVYWYRQLPEEGLKFMVYLQKENIIDESGMPKERFSAEFPKEGPSILRIQQVVRGDSAAYFCASSPPGRTGELFFGEGSRLTVL.

The gene calls are TRBV27 and TRBJ1-5; no reliable D call. Trimming removed 5 bases from V and 5 bases from J, with 13 bases in between. Germline CDR1 is MNHEY and CDR2 is SMNVEV (reference sequence). The CDR3 has 14 amino acids. CDR3 sequence reads: CASSPTDGYQPQHF. In nucleotides, the CDR3 is TGTGCCAGCAGTCCCACCGACGGGTATCAGCCCCAGCATTTT.

The V and J genes are TRBV11-3 and TRBJ2-5, with TRBD2 matching over 10 bases. The germline gives CDR1 SGHNT, CDR2 YENEEA. The CDR3 consists of 15 residues. With 1 base clipped from V and 1 base from J, the junction kept 0 bases outside the gene matches. In DNA, the CDR3 is TGTGCCAGCAGCTTAGGGACTAGCGGCCAAGAGACCCAGTACTTC. Translation gives CASSLGTSGQETQYF.

CDR3 coding DNA: TGTGCCACCAGCCCCTCGGGCAGGAGGGACTACGAGCAGTACTTC. Protein: CATSPSGRRDYEQYF. The rearrangement joins TRBV15 to TRBJ2-7; possibly TRBD2 for D (6 bases). Germline V gives CDR1 LNHNV, CDR2 YYDKDF (reference sequence). Between the trimmed V and J ends, which lost 5 bases and 3 bases, there was a span of 17 bases. The CDR3 loop spans 15 amino acids.

The V call is TRBV5-1, the J call TRBJ2-2, with a tentative D call TRBD2 (5 bases). Between the trimmed V and J ends, which lost 0 bases and 5 bases, there was a span of 17 bases. CDR3 length equals 17 residues. Germline CDR1 and CDR2: SGHRS and YFSETQ. In nucleotides, the CDR3 is TGCGCCAGCAGCTTGGGCTTGGCAGGTTCGGGGACCGGGGAGCTGTTTTTT. Protein product: CASSLGLAGSGTGELFF.

The J gene is TRBJ2-2, the V gene TRBV19; D gene uncertain. CDR3 length: 13 residues. CDR1 is LNHDA and CDR2 is SQIVND in the germline V gene (reference sequence). The V gene lost 6 bases and the J gene lost 6 bases, with 11 bases spanning the gap. The CDR3 spells CASSPLEAGELFF. CDR3 DNA: TGTGCCAGTAGCCCCCTTGAGGCCGGGGAGCTGTTTTTT.

The chain is built from TRBV7-2 and TRBJ1-4; 7 bases are shared with TRBD1. The J segment lost 7 bases and the V segment lost 5 bases, leaving 7 bases of the junction unmatched. CDR1 is SGHTA, CDR2 FQGNSA, per germline. The CDR3 totals 14 residues. CDR3 nucleotides: TGTGCCAGCAGCCCACAGGGGATGGGTGAAAAACTGTTTTTT. Protein sequence: CASSPQGMGEKLFF.

The chain employs TRBV18 and TRBJ2-7; 7 bases align to TRBD2. Germline trimming cut 2 bases from V and 3 bases from J; bases unmatched to any gene: 4. The CDR3 extends over 14 amino acids. Germline V gene data show CDR1 as KGHSH and CDR2 as LQKENI. The CDR3 DNA reads as TGTGCCAGCTCACCAGGGGGGGGTTTCTACGAGCAGTACTTC. Amino acids: CASSPGGGFYEQYF.

The chain joins TRBV18 to TRBJ1-1; 7 bases match TRBD1. The CDR3 has 16 residues. Unmatched junction bases numbered 12, after V lost 3 bases and J lost 5 bases. CDR1 is KGHSH, CDR2 LQKENI, per germline. Written as DNA, the CDR3 is TGTGCCAGCTCACCCGACAGGGCAAATAGGGGGACTGAAGCTTTCTTT. Translated, it gives CASSPDRANRGTEAFF.

The rearrangement joins TRBV9 to TRBJ2-6; the match to TRBD1 covers 10 bases. This CDR3 is built from 12 residues. CDR1 is SGDLS and CDR2 is YYNGEE in the germline V gene. V trimming: 3 bases; J trimming: 16 bases; junction bases outside the gene matches: 4. The CDR3 here is CASSAGQGVLTF. Written as DNA, the CDR3 is TGTGCCAGCAGCGCCGGACAGGGGGTTCTGACTTTC.

This chain links TRBV2 with TRBJ2-5, with TRBD2 matching 12 bases. V shed 4 bases and J 4 bases; nucleotides not matched to a gene: 7. Germline CDR1 reads SNHLY; CDR2 reads FYNNEI. The CDR3 spans 16 residues. In DNA, the CDR3 is TGTGCCAGCAGTGGGGGGCTAGCGGGGGGGCGAGAGACCCAGTACTTC. It yields the protein CASSGGLAGGRETQYF.

The V and J genes are TRBV9 and TRBJ2-1; 9 bases match TRBD1. V gave up 1 base and J gave up 4 bases; unmatched junction bases: 6. The CDR3 is 16 residues long. Germline CDR1 and CDR2: SGDLS and YYNGEE. The CDR3 DNA is TGTGCCAGCAGCGTAAGCGGGACAGGGACTTACAATGAGCAGTTCTTC. Translating gives CASSVSGTGTYNEQFF.